These T cell receptor beta chains were read from a single sample in a study of T cells in Graves' hyperthyroidism and ophthalmopathy. MiXCR was run by TCRdb on the multiplex PCR reads, yielding one entry per CDR3 protein. This sample has some 560,000 distinct CDR3 sequences; around 15% occur once, and the top ten carry roughly 13%. Sequencing used blood. These receptors all come from a woman aged 40 to 50 with Graves' hyperthyroidism. Both conserved end residues are part of each CDR3. The order of the fields is V gene, clone size, J gene, D gene, CDR3 DNA, CDR3 protein. The D gene is left open where the match is weak. The size entry is marked missing in some rows and otherwise reads once, few, many or a size class.

>TRBV4-1|.|TRBJ2-7|.
TGCGCCAGCAGCCAAGGAGGGCAGGTGATCTACGAGCAGTACTTC
CASSQGGQVIYEQYF
>TRBV11-2|.|TRBJ2-5|.
TGTGCCAGCACCCGAATACATGGACTAACACAAGAGACCCAGTACTTC
CASTRIHGLTQETQYF
>TRBV28|.|TRBJ2-2|.
TGTGCCAAAATACAGGGAAACACCGGGGAGCTGTTTTTT
CAKIQGNTGELFF
>TRBV3-1|many|TRBJ1-2|TRBD1
TGTGCCAGCAGCCAGGGACAGGGGAATTATGGCTACACCTTC
CASSQGQGNYGYTF
>TRBV20-1|.|TRBJ1-5|TRBD1
TGCAGTGCTAGAGACGGACAGGGAAGTCGTCAGCCCCAGCATTTT
CSARDGQGSRQPQHF
>TRBV5-1|many|TRBJ1-1|.
TGCGCCAGCAGCTTGGGGAAAGGCACTGAAGCTTTCTTT
CASSLGKGTEAFF
>TRBV20-1|many|TRBJ1-2|TRBD1
TGCAGTGCTGGTGCAGGGGGCGTGGGCTACACCTTC
CSAGAGGVGYTF
>TRBV7-2|.|TRBJ2-1|TRBD2
TGTGCCAGCAGTTTGGGACTAGCGGCTAATCAAGAGCAGTTCTTC
CASSLGLAANQEQFF
>TRBV11-3|many|TRBJ2-3|.
TGTGCCAGCAGCATGACCGGGACTCGCACAGATACGCAGTATTTT
CASSMTGTRTDTQYF
>TRBV5-8|few|TRBJ2-7|.
TGTGCCAGCAGCTTGAGCTGGGGCGCTTCCTACGAGCAGTACTTC
CASSLSWGASYEQYF
>TRBV18|few|TRBJ1-5|.
TGTGCCAGCTCACCACGCCAGGAGAATAGCAATCAGCCCCAGCATTTT
CASSPRQENSNQPQHF
>TRBV5-1|many|TRBJ2-7|.
TGCGCCAGCAGCTTGGAAGGGTCAGGCGACGAGCAGTACTTC
CASSLEGSGDEQYF
>TRBV12-3/TRBV12-4|few|TRBJ1-4|.
TGTGCCAGCAGGGTCGGGGGCGGTGAAAAACTGTTTTTT
CASRVGGGEKLFF
>TRBV30|many|TRBJ1-5|.
TGTGCCTGGAGCCGAGGGGGTAATAGCAATCAGCCCCAGCATTTT
CAWSRGGNSNQPQHF
>TRBV10-2|.|TRBJ2-1|TRBD2
TGCGCCAGCAAAGGAACTAGCGGGAGCCTTGAGCAGTTCTTC
CASKGTSGSLEQFF
>TRBV4-1|.|TRBJ2-3|TRBD2
TGCGCCAGCAGCCAAGATCAAACTAGCGGGAGGTTGACAGATACGCAGTATTTT
CASSQDQTSGRLTDTQYF
>TRBV15|many|TRBJ2-5|.
TGTGCCACCAGCCCGGTGGGGGGCGGACAAGAGACCCAGTACTTC
CATSPVGGGQETQYF
>TRBV3-1|many|TRBJ2-4|.
TGTGCCAGCAGCCAAGATGCACAGGCACGGAACATTCAGTACTTC
CASSQDAQARNIQYF
>TRBV12-3/TRBV12-4|few|TRBJ2-2|TRBD1
TGTGCCAGCAGAAACCCGACAGGGACGAACACCGGGGAGCTGTTTTTT
CASRNPTGTNTGELFF
>TRBV5-8|many|TRBJ2-5|.
TGTGCCAGCAGCTCCGATAAAGAAGAGACCCAGTACTTC
CASSSDKEETQYF
>TRBV2|many|TRBJ2-1|.
TGTGCCAGCAGTGTCGATGCCTACAATGAGCAGTTCTTC
CASSVDAYNEQFF
>TRBV6-1|few|TRBJ1-1|.
TGTGCCAGCAGCCTCCAGGGACTTGGTGAAGCTTTCTTT
CASSLQGLGEAFF
>TRBV6-1|many|TRBJ1-1|TRBD1
TGTGCCAGCAGTGAATTAGGGGGCTGGGGGAACACTGAAGCTTTCTTT
CASSELGGWGNTEAFF
>TRBV27|many|TRBJ2-5|TRBD2
TGTGCCAGCAGTTTATCTAGCGGGAATGGGGAGACCCAGTACTTC
CASSLSSGNGETQYF
>TRBV30|many|TRBJ1-3|.
TGTGCCTGGAGTGAGAGGCTTGCAGGAAACACCATATATTTT
CAWSERLAGNTIYF
>TRBV29-1|.|TRBJ2-5|TRBD1
TGCAGCGTTACAGGTTTGGCAGGGGGACAGCCGGACCAGTACTTC
CSVTGLAGGQPDQYF